This T cell receptor beta chain stems from a study of T cell responses to AZD1222 COVID-19 vaccine (dated by TCRdb to the early 2020s). In terms of the full investigation: AZD1222 recipients given second doses at about 4 weeks or at about 12 weeks were pooled, since spike-specific TCR depth and breadth were not found to differ between the two schedules. TCR sequencing covered 233 trial participants: 207 given two doses of AZD1222 and 26 given two doses of MenACWY control vaccine. Enrollment into the trials was organized by age into subgroups of 18-55, 56-69 and 70-plus years, and those subgroups contained approximately 160, 26 and 62 TCR-sequenced participants, respectively. The research as a whole found: Reportedly, close to half of the unique spike-specific TCRs recognized epitopes lying outside the regions that are mutated in the B.1.351 and B.1.1.7 variants. Vaccine-associated CD4 TCRs spanned the whole spike protein, with dominant responses in regions 160-218 and 743-854. Most participants were white British and females outnumbered males, and the authors suggested that clonal diversity may have been underestimated. Because no day 14 peak-response samples were available, repertoires were characterized only after the peak T cell response. In the small 56-69-year group, the increase in depth fell short of significance, most likely because of low power. Conclusions about previously exposed vaccinees are limited, since just a handful of AZD1222 recipients were seropositive for SARS-CoV-2 at baseline. A significant rise in spike-specific TCR breadth and depth was observed after two AZD1222 doses relative to day 0 and relative to MenACWY recipients.

The intended sense of this specimen's time point label: baseline before first vaccination. The vaccinee samples were drawn from two UK trials, COV001 and COV002, one of which was a single-blind randomized controlled phase 2/3 trial testing AZD1222 (ChAdOx1 nCoV-19) in healthy adults. Trial participant PBMC samples were collected at day 0 and day 28 after the second dose for TCRbeta chain sequencing. Taken from the germline V gene, the CDR1 and CDR2 loops are MNHEY and SVGEGT. From cysteine to phenylalanine, the CDR3 is 15 amino acids long. Here the CDR3 DNA is all that survives: 45 bases in frame from base 1. V drops 3 bases and J drops 5 bases, leaving 14 bases in between. This clone appeared once. There is no known antigen for this receptor. Base qualities are not at hand, and no much larger clone is one base apart. The CDR3 regions of human TCRbeta chains were analyzed by immunosequencing. Processing in the source paper ran as follows. TCRs in the repertoires were compared against a reference library of SARS-CoV-2-specific TCRs that had been generated with the MIRA antigen-specificity platform. Breadth was defined as the fraction of unique TCRs that were SARS-CoV-2-associated. Depth was defined as the fraction of total T cells that were SARS-CoV-2-associated. Using the MIRA data, every spike-specific TCR was mapped to the spike region that the TCR reacted to and assigned to either a CD4 or a CD8 class. Log10-transformed breadth and depth values were compared by one-way ANOVA with Sidak's multiple comparisons tests. Not all clones reach the TCRdb copy of this immuneACCESS table, which keeps in-frame sequences only. Checked studies attribute under half of the gap to unresolved V genes and leave the rest unexplained. Clone size and V and J calls were adopted from that table, with D and trimming inferred from the DNA. The sample records approximately 88,000 clones, roughly 94% of which are singletons. 5.2% of the sample is in the top ten clones.

The rearrangement joined TRBV6-2 or TRBV6-3 to TRBJ2-1; no D gene is confidently identified. Material: peripheral blood, obtained on day 0 of AZD1222 vaccination. This sequence was found in an adult in good health. The DNA sequence is TGTGCCAGCAGTTATGAGTGGGAAGAACACAATGAGCAGTTCTTC. Its coded protein is CASSYEWEEHNEQFF.